One and the same sample provided the 6 T cell receptor beta chains below, sequenced in a study of T cell repertoires in cytomegalovirus infection. MiXCR was run by TCRdb on the reads, yielding one entry per CDR3 protein. The sample yields approximately 500,000 distinct CDR3 sequences, about 15% seen once. The sequenced sample was CD8+ T cells from PBMCs. Receptor source: a human donor in good health (CMV status not recorded). Some clones in this sample may be carry-over from other donors' samples.

This clonotype occurred once. This may be a read error, as it is one base from a much larger clone. This chain joins TRBV7-3 and TRBJ2-5; 8 bases map to TRBD2. Trimming took 5 bases from V and 1 from J; bases not matched to a gene: 6. Germline assignment: CDR1 SGHTA and CDR2 FQGTGA. The CDR3 extends over 15 amino acids. The CDR3 DNA sequence: TGTGCCAGCAGCATAGGCGGGGGGCCCCAAGAGACCCAGTACTTC. Translating gives CASSIGGGPQETQYF.

This chain links TRBV6-6 with TRBJ2-2, with 10 nucleotides matching TRBD1. The junction had 17 bases not matched to a gene; V was cut back by 7 bases and J by 6 bases. The length of the CDR3 is 18 residues. CDR1 is MNHNY, CDR2 SVGAGI, per germline (reference sequence). The CDR3 DNA reads TGTGCCAGCACCCACTATATTTCGGACAGGGGGGCGCCCGGGGAGCTGTTTTTT. Translating gives CASTHYISDRGAPGELFF.

CDR3 protein: CASSVWGQGGTEAFF. The CDR3 bases are TGTGCCAGCAGCGTTTGGGGGCAGGGAGGCACTGAAGCTTTCTTT. The gene calls are TRBV9 and TRBJ1-1, with TRBD1 as a possible D gene (6 bases). The CDR3 contains 15 residues. Germline V CDR1 and CDR2: SGDLS, YYNGEE. V shed 2 bases and J shed 4 bases, with 15 bases lying between them.

The chain combines TRBV13 with TRBJ2-1, with a weak D call TRBD1 (6 bases). This CDR3 has 13 residues. Between the trimmed V and J ends, which lost 8 bases and 2 bases, there was a span of 10 bases. Germline loops: CDR1 PRHDT, CDR2 FYEKMQ (reference sequence). The CDR3 nucleotides read TGTGCCAGCTCCGGGACACCCTACAATGAGCAGTTCTTC. This gives the protein CASSGTPYNEQFF.

The J gene is TRBJ1-3, the V gene TRBV13, with a tentative D call TRBD1 (6 bases). The ends were cut back, 5 bases at V and 9 bases at J, with 20 bases in the middle. The germline V gene has CDR1 PRHDT and CDR2 FYEKMQ (reference sequence). This CDR3 contains 15 residues. The CDR3 region is CASSGGRGLVSTIYF. CDR3 nucleotides: TGTGCCAGCAGCGGAGGCAGGGGACTCGTCAGCACCATATATTTT.

The CDR3 sequence: CSSPRRSGNTIYF. In DNA, the CDR3 is TGCAGCTCTCCCCGAAGATCGGGAAACACCATATATTTT. The V call is TRBV29-1, the J call TRBJ1-3; D is uncertain. CDR3 length: 13 residues. CDR1 is SQVTM, CDR2 ANQGSEA, per germline. V was shortened by 8 bases and J by 4 bases, with 15 bases between the two germline ends.